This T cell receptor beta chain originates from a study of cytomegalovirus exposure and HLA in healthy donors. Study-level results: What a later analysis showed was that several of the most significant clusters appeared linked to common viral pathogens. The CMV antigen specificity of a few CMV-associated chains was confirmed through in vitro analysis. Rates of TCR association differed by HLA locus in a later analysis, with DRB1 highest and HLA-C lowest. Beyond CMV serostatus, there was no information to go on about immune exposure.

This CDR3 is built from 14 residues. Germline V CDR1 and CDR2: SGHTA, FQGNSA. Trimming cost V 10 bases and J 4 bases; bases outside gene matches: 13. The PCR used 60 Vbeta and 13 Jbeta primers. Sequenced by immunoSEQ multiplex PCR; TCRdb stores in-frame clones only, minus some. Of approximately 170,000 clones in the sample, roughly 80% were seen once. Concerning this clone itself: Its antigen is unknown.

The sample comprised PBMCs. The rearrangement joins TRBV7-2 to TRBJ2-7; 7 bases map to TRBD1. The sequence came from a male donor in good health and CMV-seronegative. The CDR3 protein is CAIQPGTAPYEQYF. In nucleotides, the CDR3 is TGTGCCATCCAACCCGGGACAGCCCCTTACGAGCAGTACTTC.